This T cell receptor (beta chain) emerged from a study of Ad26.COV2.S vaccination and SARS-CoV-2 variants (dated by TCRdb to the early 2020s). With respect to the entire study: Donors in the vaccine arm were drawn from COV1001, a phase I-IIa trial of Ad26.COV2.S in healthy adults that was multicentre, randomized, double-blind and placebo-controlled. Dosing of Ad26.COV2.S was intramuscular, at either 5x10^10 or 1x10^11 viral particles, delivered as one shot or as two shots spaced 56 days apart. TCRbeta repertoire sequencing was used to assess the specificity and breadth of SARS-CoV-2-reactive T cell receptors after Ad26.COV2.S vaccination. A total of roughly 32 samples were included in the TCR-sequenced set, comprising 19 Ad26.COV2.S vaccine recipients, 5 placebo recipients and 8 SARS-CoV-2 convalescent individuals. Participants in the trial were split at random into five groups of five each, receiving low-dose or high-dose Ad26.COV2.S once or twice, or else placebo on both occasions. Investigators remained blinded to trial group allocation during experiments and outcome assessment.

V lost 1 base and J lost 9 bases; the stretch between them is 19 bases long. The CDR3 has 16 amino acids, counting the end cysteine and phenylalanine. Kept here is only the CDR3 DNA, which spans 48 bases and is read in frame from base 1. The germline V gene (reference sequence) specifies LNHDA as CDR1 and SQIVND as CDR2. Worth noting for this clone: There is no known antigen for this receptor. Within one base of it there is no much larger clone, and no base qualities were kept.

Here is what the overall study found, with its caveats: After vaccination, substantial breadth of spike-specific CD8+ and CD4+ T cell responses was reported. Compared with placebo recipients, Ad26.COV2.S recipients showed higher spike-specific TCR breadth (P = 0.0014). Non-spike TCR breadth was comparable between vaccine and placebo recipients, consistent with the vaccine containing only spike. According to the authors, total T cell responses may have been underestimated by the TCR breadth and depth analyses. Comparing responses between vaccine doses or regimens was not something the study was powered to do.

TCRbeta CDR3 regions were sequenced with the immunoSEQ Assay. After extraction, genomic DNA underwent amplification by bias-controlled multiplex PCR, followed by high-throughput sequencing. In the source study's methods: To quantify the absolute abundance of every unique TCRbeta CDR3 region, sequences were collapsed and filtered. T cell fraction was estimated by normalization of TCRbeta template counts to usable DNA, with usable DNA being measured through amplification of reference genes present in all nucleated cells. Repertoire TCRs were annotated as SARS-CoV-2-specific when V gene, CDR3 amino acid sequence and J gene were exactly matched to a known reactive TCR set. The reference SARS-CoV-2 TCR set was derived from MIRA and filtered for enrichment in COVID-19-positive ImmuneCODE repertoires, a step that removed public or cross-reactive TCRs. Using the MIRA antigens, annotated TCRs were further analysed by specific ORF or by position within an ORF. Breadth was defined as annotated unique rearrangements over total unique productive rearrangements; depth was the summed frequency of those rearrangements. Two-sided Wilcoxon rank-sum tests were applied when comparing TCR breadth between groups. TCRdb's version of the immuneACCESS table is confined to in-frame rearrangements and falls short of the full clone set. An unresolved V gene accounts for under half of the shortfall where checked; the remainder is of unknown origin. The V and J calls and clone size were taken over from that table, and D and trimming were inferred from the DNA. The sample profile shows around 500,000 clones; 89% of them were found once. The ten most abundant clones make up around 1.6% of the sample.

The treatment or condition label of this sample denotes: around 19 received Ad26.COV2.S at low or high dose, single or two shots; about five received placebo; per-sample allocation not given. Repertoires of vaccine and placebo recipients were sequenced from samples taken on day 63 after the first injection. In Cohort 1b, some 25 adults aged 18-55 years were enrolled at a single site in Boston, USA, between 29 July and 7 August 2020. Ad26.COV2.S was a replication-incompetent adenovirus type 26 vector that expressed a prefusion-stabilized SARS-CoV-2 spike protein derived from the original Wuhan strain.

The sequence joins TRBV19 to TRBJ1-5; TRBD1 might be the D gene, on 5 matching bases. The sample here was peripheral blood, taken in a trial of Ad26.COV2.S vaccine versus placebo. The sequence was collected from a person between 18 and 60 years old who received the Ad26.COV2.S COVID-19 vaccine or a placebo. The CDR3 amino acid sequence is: CASSIAATGLFWPQHF. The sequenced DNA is TGTGCCAGTAGTATAGCCGCCACAGGCCTGTTTTGGCCCCAGCATTTT. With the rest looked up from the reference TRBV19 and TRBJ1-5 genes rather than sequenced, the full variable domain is DGGITQSPKYLFRKEGQNVTLSCEQNLNHDAMYWYRQDPGQGLRLIYYSQIVNDFQKGDIAEGYSVSREKKESFPLTVTSAQKNPTAFYLCASSIAATGLFWPQHFGDGTRLSIL.